These 28 T cell receptor beta chains came from one sample sequenced in a study of T cells in Graves' hyperthyroidism and ophthalmopathy. TCR beta CDR3 regions were amplified from RNA transcripts. Carried out on the TCR CDR3, a first-round RT-PCR used the HTBI primer set. TCRdb processed the multiplex PCR reads anew with MiXCR; each CDR3 protein has one entry. The sample contains roughly 630,000 distinct CDR3 sequences, 15% to 17% of which appear only once. Sequenced sample: blood. The receptors come from a woman aged 30 to 39 with Graves' hyperthyroidism.

This clonotype was observed many times. The V and J genes are TRBV20-1 and TRBJ2-3; tentative D call: TRBD2 (5 bases). With 1 base removed from V and 0 bases from J, the gap between germline ends came to 8 bases. Germline CDR1 reads DFQATT; CDR2 reads SNEGSKA (reference sequence). The CDR3 spans 14 residues. The CDR3 DNA is TGCAGTGCTAGAGTTGCTAGCAGCACAGATACGCAGTATTTT. Protein product: CSARVASSTDTQYF.

Many counts were recorded for this clonotype. The chain is built from TRBV18 and TRBJ1-2; tentative D call: TRBD1 (5 bases). Germline lookup yields CDR1 KGHSH and CDR2 LQKENI. The CDR3 totals 13 residues. V was shortened by 3 bases and J by 1 base, with 6 bases between the two germline ends. The CDR3 spells CASSPGDNYGYTF. The DNA for the CDR3 is TGTGCCAGCTCACCGGGGGATAACTATGGCTACACCTTC. Supplemented by reference TRBV18 and TRBJ1-2, the full variable domain reads NAGVMQNPRHLVRRRGQEARLRCSPMKGHSHVYWYRQLPEEGLKFMVYLQKENIIDESGMPKERFSAEFPKEGPSILRIQQVVRGDSAAYFCASSPGDNYGYTFGSGTRLTVV.

This clonotype was recorded at least ten times. V usage is TRBV28 and J usage is TRBJ2-5, with D perhaps TRBD2 (6 bases). Germline CDR1 and CDR2: MDHEN and SYDVKM. This CDR3 has 16 residues. With 2 bases removed from V and 3 bases from J, the gap between germline ends came to 16 bases. The CDR3 protein is CASSLPRLGGKETQYF. The CDR3 DNA follows: TGTGCCAGCAGTTTACCACGGCTCGGAGGGAAAGAGACCCAGTACTTC.

There are a few counts of this clonotype. CDR3 residues: CASSVVANTEAFF. In DNA, the CDR3 is TGTGCCAGCAGCGTCGTGGCGAACACTGAAGCTTTCTTT. The rearrangement links TRBV9 to TRBJ1-1; unclear D gene. Between the trimmed V and J ends, which lost 2 bases and 1 base, there was a span of 6 bases. The germline V gene encodes CDR1 SGDLS and CDR2 YYNGEE. The CDR3 covers 13 residues.

This clonotype was observed at least ten times. This CDR3 reads CASGLVLRSSDSNQPQHF. CDR3 sequence (DNA): TGTGCTAGTGGTTTGGTACTCAGGTCTTCGGATAGCAATCAGCCCCAGCATTTT. The chain has TRBV12-5 and TRBJ1-5; D not certain. This CDR3 has 18 amino acids. Germline values: CDR1 LGHNT, CDR2 FRNRAP. V lost 0 bases, J lost 0 bases, and 15 bases lay in between.

DNA of the CDR3: TGTGCCAGTGGGACAGGGGAAAATGGCTACACCTTC. Protein: CASGTGENGYTF. The V call is TRBV24-1, the J call TRBJ1-2, with 10 bases identical to TRBD1. Trimming cost V 11 bases and J 6 bases; bases outside gene matches: 5. The germline gives CDR1 KGHDR, CDR2 SFDVKD. The CDR3 sequence is 12 residues long.

This clonotype occurred many times. The rearrangement joins TRBV20-1 to TRBJ2-3, with a weak D call TRBD2 (6 bases). CDR3 length equals 14 residues. Germline V gene sequence: CDR1 DFQATT, CDR2 SNEGSKA (reference sequence). The CDR3 protein is CSPRFWEGTDTQYF. The CDR3 nucleotides read TGCAGCCCCCGGTTTTGGGAGGGCACAGATACGCAGTATTTT.

This chain links TRBV29-1 with TRBJ1-2; D is unclear. The V and J ends lost 1 base and 8 bases respectively, with 14 bases between them. The CDR3 extends over 13 amino acids. Germline V gene data show CDR1 as SQVTM and CDR2 as ANQGSEA. CDR3 amino acids: CSVEVILNGGYTF. The CDR3 region has the DNA TGCAGCGTTGAAGTGATCCTAAATGGGGGCTACACCTTC.

In its sample, this clonotype was seen many times. The V call is TRBV19, the J call TRBJ1-1; D remains unclear. The CDR3 loop spans 14 amino acids. Germline-derived CDR1 and CDR2 are LNHDA and SQIVND (reference sequence). V was trimmed by 3 bases and J by 2 bases, leaving 10 bases between them. The CDR3 protein is CASSILQVNTEAFF. The CDR3 nucleotides are TGTGCCAGTAGTATCCTGCAGGTTAACACTGAAGCTTTCTTT.

A few counts support this clonotype. This chain links TRBV20-1 with TRBJ2-3, with 10 bases that match TRBD2. The CDR3 runs to 14 residues. Trimming cost V 4 bases and J 4 bases; bases outside gene matches: 5. Germline values: CDR1 DFQATT, CDR2 SNEGSKA (reference sequence). The CDR3 nucleotides read TGCAGTGCTACTAGCGGGAGTCTGGCAGATACGCAGTATTTT. Translation gives CSATSGSLADTQYF.

This clonotype was counted ten times or more. The genes are TRBV19 and TRBJ2-5; tentative D call: TRBD1 (6 bases). The V gene's germline CDR1 is LNHDA and CDR2 SQIVND (reference sequence). CDR3 size: 15 residues. The V end was cut by 3 bases, the J end by 1 base, with 12 bases between. CDR3 sequence: CASSMTRQAQETQYF. DNA of the CDR3: TGTGCCAGTAGTATGACCCGACAGGCCCAAGAGACCCAGTACTTC.

The genes are TRBV20-1 and TRBJ2-3; D perhaps matches TRBD2 (6 bases). This CDR3 spans 14 amino acids. Germline assignment: CDR1 DFQATT and CDR2 SNEGSKA (reference sequence). Between the trimmed V and J ends, which lost 5 bases and 5 bases, there was a span of 17 bases. The CDR3: CSAPHHREIDTQYF. Here the CDR3 DNA reads TGCAGTGCTCCCCATCATCGGGAGATAGATACGCAGTATTTT.

This clonotype showed up many times. The chain employs TRBV11-2 and TRBJ2-2; TRBD2 agrees at 13 bases. The CDR3 consists of 17 residues. Germline lookup yields CDR1 SGHAT and CDR2 FQNNGV. The J segment lost 7 bases and the V segment lost 4 bases, leaving 9 bases of the junction unmatched. The CDR3 sequence is CASSSPLAGGPSGELFF. CDR3 in DNA: TGTGCCAGCAGCTCTCCACTAGCGGGAGGGCCGAGCGGGGAGCTGTTTTTT.

This clonotype was seen more than once but under ten times. The chain has TRBV20-1 and TRBJ1-2, with D possibly being TRBD1 (6 bases). The CDR3 covers 14 residues. V shed 4 bases and J shed 3 bases, with 15 bases lying between them. Per the germline V gene, CDR1 is DFQATT and CDR2 is SNEGSKA (reference sequence). The CDR3 loop reads CSATPGQEDYGYTF. CDR3 sequence (DNA): TGCAGTGCTACTCCGGGACAAGAAGACTATGGCTACACCTTC.

The sample holds many counts of this clonotype. The rearrangement joins TRBV6-6 to TRBJ2-3, with 13 bases identical to TRBD2. Trimming took 0 bases from V and 4 from J; bases not matched to a gene: 7. The V gene's germline CDR1 is MNHNY and CDR2 SVGAGI (reference sequence). The CDR3 runs to 18 residues. CDR3 protein: CASSYSSWTSGRPDTQYF. CDR3 in DNA: TGTGCCAGCAGTTACTCTTCGTGGACTAGCGGGAGACCAGATACGCAGTATTTT.

This clonotype was observed a few times. The V call is TRBV11-2, the J call TRBJ2-3, with 7 bases identical to TRBD1. V lost 3 bases to trimming and J lost 2 bases; unmatched junction nucleotides: 14. Germline CDR1 SGHAT, CDR2 FQNNGV. This CDR3 is 18 amino acids long. CDR3 sequence reads: CASSLFPSPGQHTDTQYF. Here the CDR3 DNA reads TGTGCCAGCAGCTTGTTCCCATCCCCGGGACAGCACACAGATACGCAGTATTTT.

This CDR3 reads CASSELPPETQYF. The CDR3, as DNA: TGCGCCAGCAGTGAACTCCCGCCGGAGACCCAGTACTTC. The V gene is TRBV10-1, the J gene TRBJ2-5; D uncertain. V lost 3 bases to trimming and J lost 5 bases, with 10 bases between them. Germline assignment: CDR1 WNHNN and CDR2 SYGVQD (reference sequence). This CDR3 contains 13 residues.

At least ten counts were recorded for this clonotype. This chain uses TRBV2 with TRBJ2-3; TRBD1 matches 8 bases. The ends lost 6 bases at V and 4 bases at J; junction bases unmatched: 3. The CDR3 has 13 residues. CDR1 and CDR2 (germline): SNHLY, FYNNEI. The CDR3 sequence is CASRGTGADTQYF. CDR3 DNA sequence: TGTGCCAGCAGGGGGACAGGAGCAGATACGCAGTATTTT.

The chain uses TRBV19 and TRBJ1-5; D is ambiguous. This CDR3 has 13 residues. CDR1 and CDR2 from the germline V gene are LNHDA and SQIVND (reference sequence). V was shortened by 6 bases and J by 11 bases, with 17 bases between the two germline ends. The DNA for the CDR3 is TGTGCCAGTAGCCTAGACTACGGTAGGTCCCAGCATTTT. This gives the protein CASSLDYGRSQHF.

This clonotype was detected many times. The gene calls are TRBV14 and TRBJ2-6, with TRBD2 identical over 9 bases. Trimming took 6 bases from V and 4 from J; bases not matched to a gene: 7. Germline values: CDR1 SGHDN, CDR2 FVKESK. The CDR3 spans 16 residues. The CDR3 loop is CASSPAGGMGANVLTF. CDR3 sequence (DNA): TGTGCCAGCAGTCCCGCGGGAGGGATGGGGGCCAACGTCCTGACTTTC.

There are many counts of this clonotype. This chain links TRBV10-3 with TRBJ1-5; D remains unclear. This CDR3 region has 12 residues. Trimming shortened V by 4 bases and J by 7 bases, and 8 bases separated the two germline ends. In germline, CDR1 is ENHRY, CDR2 SYGVKD. Written as DNA, the CDR3 is TGTGCCATCAGTGGCGGGGAACAGCCCCAGCATTTT. Translating gives CAISGGEQPQHF.

This chain connects TRBV20-1 to TRBJ2-7; 11 nucleotides agree with TRBD1. Germline trimming cut 5 bases from V and 3 bases from J; bases unmatched to any gene: 9. Germline CDR1 and CDR2: DFQATT and SNEGSKA (reference sequence). The CDR3 loop spans 15 amino acids. The CDR3 nucleotides are TGCAGTGCTCCCCGGACAGGGGGCGGGAGCTACGAGCAGTACTTC. The encoded protein is CSAPRTGGGSYEQYF.

This clonotype was seen once. The rearrangement uses TRBV20-1 and TRBJ1-4; D gene ambiguous. The V end lost 2 bases, the J end lost 3 bases, and 4 bases lay between the germline ends. From germline, CDR1 is DFQATT and CDR2 SNEGSKA (reference sequence). This CDR3 contains 12 residues. The CDR3 bases are TGCAGTGCTAGACGACCTAATGAAAAACTGTTTTTT. It is translated as CSARRPNEKLFF.

Many counts were recorded for this clonotype. J is TRBJ2-3 and V is TRBV10-3; 8 bases line up with TRBD2. CDR3 length: 17 amino acids. V was clipped by 2 bases and J by 0 bases; unmatched bases: 7. Looked up from germline, CDR1 is ENHRY and CDR2 is SYGVKD. CDR3 DNA: TGTGCCATCAGTGAGGCGAATAGCGGGATTAGCACAGATACGCAGTATTTT. Its translation is CAISEANSGISTDTQYF.

This clonotype has a single count. J is TRBJ2-4 and V is TRBV20-1; 11 positions agree with TRBD2. The CDR3 has 15 amino acids. Germline CDR1 DFQATT, CDR2 SNEGSKA (reference sequence). Trimming took 5 bases from V and 0 from J; bases not matched to a gene: 3. CDR3 protein: CSAHLAGGAKNIQYF. DNA of the CDR3: TGCAGTGCTCACCTAGCGGGAGGAGCCAAAAACATTCAGTACTTC.

The sample holds many counts of this clonotype. The chain couples TRBV7-8 to TRBJ2-4; possibly TRBD2 for D (5 bases). The germline gives CDR1 SGHVS, CDR2 FQNEAQ. V lost 3 bases and J 1 base, leaving 7 bases between the germline ends. This CDR3 region has 14 residues. The DNA of the CDR3 is TGTGCCAGCAGCTTGGGCGGGGCCAAAAACATTCAGTACTTC. Amino acid sequence: CASSLGGAKNIQYF. Full variable domain (missing parts from reference TRBV7-8 and TRBJ2-4): GAGVSQSPRYKVAKRGQDVALRCDPISGHVSLFWYQQALGQGPEFLTYFQNEAQLDKSGLPSDRFFAERPEGSVSTLKIQRTQQEDSAVYLCASSLGGAKNIQYFGAGTRLSVL.

This clonotype was seen more than once but under ten times. V and J are TRBV6-2 or TRBV6-3 and TRBJ2-1; D is possibly TRBD1 (6 bases). The CDR3 has 17 residues. V was cut by 2 bases and J by 8 bases, with 22 bases left in between. Germline values: CDR1 MNHEY, CDR2 SVGEGT. Here the CDR3 DNA reads TGTGCCAGCAGTTACGGGGACACACGGTCGATAGAAGATGAGCAGTTCTTC. Protein product: CASSYGDTRSIEDEQFF.

The chain recombines TRBV19 with TRBJ1-5; D not resolved. There are 15 residues in the CDR3. V was cut by 5 bases and J by 9 bases, with 20 bases left in between. Germline values: CDR1 LNHDA, CDR2 SQIVND (reference sequence). The CDR3 bases are TGTGCCAGTAGTCCCAACGTTTCCCCGACACGGCCCCAGCATTTT. Translated: CASSPNVSPTRPQHF.